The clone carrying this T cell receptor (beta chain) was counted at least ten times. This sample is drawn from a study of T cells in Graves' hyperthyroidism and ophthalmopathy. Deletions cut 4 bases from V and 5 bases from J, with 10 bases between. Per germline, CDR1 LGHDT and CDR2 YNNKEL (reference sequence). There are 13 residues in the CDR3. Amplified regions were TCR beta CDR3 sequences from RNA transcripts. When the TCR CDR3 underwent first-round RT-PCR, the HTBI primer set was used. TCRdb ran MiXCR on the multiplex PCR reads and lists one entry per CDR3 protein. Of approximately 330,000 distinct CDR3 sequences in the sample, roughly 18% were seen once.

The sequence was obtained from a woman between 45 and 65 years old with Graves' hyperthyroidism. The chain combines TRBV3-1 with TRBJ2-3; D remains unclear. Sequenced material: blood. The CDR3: CASSRRTRDTQYF. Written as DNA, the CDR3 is TGTGCCAGCAGCCGTCGGACCCGAGATACGCAGTATTTT.